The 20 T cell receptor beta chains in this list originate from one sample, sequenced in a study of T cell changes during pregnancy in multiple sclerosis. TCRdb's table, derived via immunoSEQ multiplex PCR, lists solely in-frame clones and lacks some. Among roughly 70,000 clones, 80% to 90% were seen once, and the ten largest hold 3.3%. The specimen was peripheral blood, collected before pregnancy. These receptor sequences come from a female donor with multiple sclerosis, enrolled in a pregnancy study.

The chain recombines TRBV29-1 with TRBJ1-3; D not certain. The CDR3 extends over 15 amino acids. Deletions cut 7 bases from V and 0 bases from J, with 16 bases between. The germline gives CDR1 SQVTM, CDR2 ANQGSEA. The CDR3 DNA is TGCAGCGGAGCGGGAACAACCGACTCTGGAAACACCATATATTTT. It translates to CSGAGTTDSGNTIYF.

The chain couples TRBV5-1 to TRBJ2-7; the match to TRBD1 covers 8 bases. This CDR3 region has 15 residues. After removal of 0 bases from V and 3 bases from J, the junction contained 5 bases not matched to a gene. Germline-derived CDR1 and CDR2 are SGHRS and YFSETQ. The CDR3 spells CASSLDGTGYYEQYF. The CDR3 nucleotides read TGCGCCAGCAGCTTGGACGGGACAGGATACTACGAGCAGTACTTC.

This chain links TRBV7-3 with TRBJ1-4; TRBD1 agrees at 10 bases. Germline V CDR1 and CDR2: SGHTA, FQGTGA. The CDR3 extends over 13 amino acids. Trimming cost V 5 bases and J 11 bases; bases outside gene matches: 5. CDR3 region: CASSRGQGDKLFF. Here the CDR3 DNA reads TGTGCCAGCAGCCGAGGACAGGGGGATAAACTGTTTTTT.

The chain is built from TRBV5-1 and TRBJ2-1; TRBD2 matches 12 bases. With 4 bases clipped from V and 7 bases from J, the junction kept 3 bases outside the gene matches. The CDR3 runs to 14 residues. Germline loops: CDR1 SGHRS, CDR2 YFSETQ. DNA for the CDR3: TGCGCCAGCAGCACTAGCGGGAGGTTTAATGAGCAGTTCTTC. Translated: CASSTSGRFNEQFF.

CDR3: CASSPGQGGNNQPQHF. In DNA, the CDR3 is TGTGCCAGCTCACCCGGACAGGGGGGTAACAATCAGCCCCAGCATTTT. The rearrangement links TRBV18 to TRBJ1-5, with 10 positions matching TRBD1. The junction had 5 bases not matched to a gene; V was cut back by 3 bases and J by 3 bases. The germline CDR1 and CDR2 sequences are KGHSH and LQKENI. This CDR3 spans 16 amino acids.

CDR3 region: CASSQDSAKRTGGHTEAFF. The CDR3 region has the DNA TGCGCCAGCAGCCAAGATTCGGCTAAGAGGACAGGGGGCCACACTGAAGCTTTCTTT. The chain has TRBV4-1 and TRBJ1-1; 11 nucleotides match TRBD1. Germline CDR1 reads MGHRA; CDR2 reads YSYEKL. This CDR3 contains 19 residues. Unmatched junction bases numbered 12, after V lost 0 bases and J lost 3 bases.

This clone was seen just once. The CDR3 coding sequence is TGTGCCAGCTCTGACTCAGGGGGGACTGAAGCTTTCTTT. Its translation is CASSDSGGTEAFF. This sequence joins TRBV18 and TRBJ1-1; 7 bases line up with TRBD1. The CDR3 is 13 residues long. J was trimmed by 5 bases and V by 6 bases; bases with no gene match: 6. Germline V gene sequence: CDR1 KGHSH, CDR2 LQKENI.

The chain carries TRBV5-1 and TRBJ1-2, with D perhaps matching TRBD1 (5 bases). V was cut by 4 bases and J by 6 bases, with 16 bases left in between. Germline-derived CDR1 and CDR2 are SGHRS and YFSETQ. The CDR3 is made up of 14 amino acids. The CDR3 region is CASSPGWGTDGYTF. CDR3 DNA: TGCGCCAGCAGCCCCGGTTGGGGGACTGATGGCTACACCTTC.

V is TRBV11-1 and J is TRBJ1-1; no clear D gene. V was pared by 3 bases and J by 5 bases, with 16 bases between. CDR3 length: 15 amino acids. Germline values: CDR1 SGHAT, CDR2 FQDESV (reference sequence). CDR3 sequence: CASSFRTGGWTEAFF. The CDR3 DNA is TGTGCCAGCAGCTTTCGGACGGGCGGGTGGACTGAAGCTTTCTTT.

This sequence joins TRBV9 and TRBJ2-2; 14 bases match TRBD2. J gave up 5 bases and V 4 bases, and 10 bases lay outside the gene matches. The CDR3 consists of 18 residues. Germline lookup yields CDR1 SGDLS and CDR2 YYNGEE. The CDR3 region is CASSSGTSGSPITGELFF. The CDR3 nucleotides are TGTGCCAGCAGCTCAGGGACTAGCGGGAGTCCGATAACCGGGGAGCTGTTTTTT.

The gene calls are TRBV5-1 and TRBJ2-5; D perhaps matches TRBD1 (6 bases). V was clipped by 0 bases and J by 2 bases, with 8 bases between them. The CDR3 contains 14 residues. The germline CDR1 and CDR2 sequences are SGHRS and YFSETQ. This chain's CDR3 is CASSLGTGQETQYF. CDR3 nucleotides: TGCGCCAGCAGCTTGGGTACAGGGCAAGAGACCCAGTACTTC.

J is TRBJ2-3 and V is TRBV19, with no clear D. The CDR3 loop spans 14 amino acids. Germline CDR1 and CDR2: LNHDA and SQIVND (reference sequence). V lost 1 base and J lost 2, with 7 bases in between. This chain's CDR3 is CASSIAQTTDTQYF. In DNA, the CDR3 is TGTGCCAGTAGTATAGCACAGACCACAGATACGCAGTATTTT.

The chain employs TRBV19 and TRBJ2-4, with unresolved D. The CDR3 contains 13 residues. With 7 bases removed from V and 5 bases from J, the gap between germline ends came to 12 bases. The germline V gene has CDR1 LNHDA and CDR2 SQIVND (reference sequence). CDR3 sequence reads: CASTGTRENIQYF. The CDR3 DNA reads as TGTGCCAGTACCGGCACACGGGAAAACATTCAGTACTTC.

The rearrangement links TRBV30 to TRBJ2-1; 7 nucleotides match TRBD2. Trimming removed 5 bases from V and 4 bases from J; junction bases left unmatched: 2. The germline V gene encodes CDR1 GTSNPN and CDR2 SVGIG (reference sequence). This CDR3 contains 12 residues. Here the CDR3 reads CAWWGGYNEQFF. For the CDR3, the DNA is TGTGCCTGGTGGGGGGGGTACAATGAGCAGTTCTTC.

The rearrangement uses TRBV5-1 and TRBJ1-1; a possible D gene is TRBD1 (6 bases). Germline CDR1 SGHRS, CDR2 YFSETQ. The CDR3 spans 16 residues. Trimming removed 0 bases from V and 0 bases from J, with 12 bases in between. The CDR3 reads CASSLAKGGLNTEAFF. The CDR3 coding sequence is TGCGCCAGCAGCTTGGCTAAGGGGGGGTTGAACACTGAAGCTTTCTTT.

CDR3: CASSLGSINYGYTF. As DNA, the CDR3 is TGTGCCAGCAGCTTAGGGAGTATTAACTATGGCTACACCTTC. The chain carries TRBV7-9 and TRBJ1-2; D is unclear. The CDR3 contains 14 residues. The germline V gene encodes CDR1 SEHNR and CDR2 FQNEAQ (reference sequence). V lost 1 base and J 1 base, leaving 7 bases between the germline ends.

This CDR3 reads CASSSGSSYNEQFF. For the CDR3, the DNA is TGTGCCAGCAGCTCGGGGAGCTCCTACAATGAGCAGTTCTTC. J is TRBJ2-1 and V is TRBV7-3; D is perhaps TRBD2 (5 bases). V was clipped by 4 bases and J by 0 bases, with 7 bases between them. The CDR3 covers 14 residues. Germline CDR1 is SGHTA and CDR2 is FQGTGA.

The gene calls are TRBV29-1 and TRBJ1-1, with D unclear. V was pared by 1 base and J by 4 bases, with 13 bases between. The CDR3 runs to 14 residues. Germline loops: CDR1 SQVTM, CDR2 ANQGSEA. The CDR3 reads CSVEGRSVSTEAFF. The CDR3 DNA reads TGCAGCGTTGAAGGTAGATCGGTTTCCACTGAAGCTTTCTTT. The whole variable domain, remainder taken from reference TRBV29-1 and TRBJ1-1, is SAVISQKPSRDICQRGTSLTIQCQVDSQVTMMFWYRQQPGQSLTLIATANQGSEATYESGFVIDKFPISRPNLTFSTLTVSNMSPEDSSIYLCSVEGRSVSTEAFFGQGTRLTVV.

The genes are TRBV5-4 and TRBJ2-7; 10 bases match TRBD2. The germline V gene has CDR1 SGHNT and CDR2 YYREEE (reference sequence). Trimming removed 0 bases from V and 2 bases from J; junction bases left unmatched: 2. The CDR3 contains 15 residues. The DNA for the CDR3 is TGTGCCAGCAGCTTGGGTACTAGCGGGACCTACGAGCAGTACTTC. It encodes CASSLGTSGTYEQYF. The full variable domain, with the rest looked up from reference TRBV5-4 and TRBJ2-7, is ETGVTQSPTHLIKTRGQQVTLRCSSQSGHNTVSWYQQALGQGPQFIFQYYREEENGRGNFPPRFSGLQFPNYSSELNVNALELDDSALYLCASSLGTSGTYEQYFGPGTRLTVT.

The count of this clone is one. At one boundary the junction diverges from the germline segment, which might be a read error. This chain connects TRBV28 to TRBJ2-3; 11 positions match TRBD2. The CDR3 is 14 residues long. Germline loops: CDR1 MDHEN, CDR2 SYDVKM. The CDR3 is CASTLAGGPYTQYF. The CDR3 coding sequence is TGTGCCAGCACTTTAGCGGGAGGGCCGTATACGCAGTATTTT. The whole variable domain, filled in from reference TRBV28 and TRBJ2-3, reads DVKVTQSSRYLVKRTGEKVFLECVQDMDHENMFWYRQDPGLGLRLIYFSYDVKMKEKGDIPEGYSVSREKKERFSLILESASTNQTSMYLCASTLAGGPYTQYFGPGTRLTVL.